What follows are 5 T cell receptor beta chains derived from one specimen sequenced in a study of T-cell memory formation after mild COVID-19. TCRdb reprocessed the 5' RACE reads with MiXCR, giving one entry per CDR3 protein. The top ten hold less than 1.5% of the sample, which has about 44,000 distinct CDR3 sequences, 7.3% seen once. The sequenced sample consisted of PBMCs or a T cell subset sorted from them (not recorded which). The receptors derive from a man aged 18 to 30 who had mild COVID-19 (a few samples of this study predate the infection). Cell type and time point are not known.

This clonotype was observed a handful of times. This chain's CDR3 is CASSPTAGARNTEAFF. The DNA for the CDR3 is TGTGCCAGCAGCCCTACAGCGGGGGCCCGGAACACTGAAGCTTTCTTT. The chain is built from TRBV7-2 and TRBJ1-1, with TRBD1 as a possible D gene (6 bases). The ends were cut back, 5 bases at V and 1 base at J, with 17 bases in the middle. In germline, CDR1 is SGHTA, CDR2 FQGNSA. The CDR3 length is 16 residues.

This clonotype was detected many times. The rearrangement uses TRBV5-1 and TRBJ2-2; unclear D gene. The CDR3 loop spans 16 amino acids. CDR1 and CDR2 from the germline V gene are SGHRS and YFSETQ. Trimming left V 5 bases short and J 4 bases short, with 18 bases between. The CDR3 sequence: CASSWDPGGSTGELFF. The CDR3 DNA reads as TGCGCCAGCAGTTGGGATCCGGGCGGTTCCACCGGGGAGCTGTTTTTT.

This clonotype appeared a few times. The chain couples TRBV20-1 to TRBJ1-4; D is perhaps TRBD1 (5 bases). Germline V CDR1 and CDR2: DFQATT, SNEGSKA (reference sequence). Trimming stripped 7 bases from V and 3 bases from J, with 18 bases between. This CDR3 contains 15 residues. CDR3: CSVRGSPGPNEKLFF. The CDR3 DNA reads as TGCAGTGTTAGGGGCAGTCCGGGGCCTAATGAAAAACTGTTTTTT.

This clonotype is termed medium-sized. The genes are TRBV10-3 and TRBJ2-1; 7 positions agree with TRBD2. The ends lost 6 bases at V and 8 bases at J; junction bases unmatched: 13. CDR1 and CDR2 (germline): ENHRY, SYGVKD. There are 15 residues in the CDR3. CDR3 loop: CAISPGGAGGDEQFF. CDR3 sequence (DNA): TGTGCCATCAGCCCGGGGGGAGCGGGTGGGGATGAGCAGTTCTTC.

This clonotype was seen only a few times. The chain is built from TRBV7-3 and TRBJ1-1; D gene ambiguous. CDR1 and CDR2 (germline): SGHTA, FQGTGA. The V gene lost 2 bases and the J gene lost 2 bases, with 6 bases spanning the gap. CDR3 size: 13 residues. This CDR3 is CASSLLTNTEAFF. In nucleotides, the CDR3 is TGTGCCAGCAGCTTATTGACTAACACTGAAGCTTTCTTT.